This T cell receptor beta chain was identified during a study of T cell changes during pregnancy in multiple sclerosis. Assay: immunoSEQ multiplex PCR; the TCRdb copy retains only in-frame clones and omits some. The table shows under 80,000 clones, with approximately 90% occurring only once. Germline values: CDR1 SGDLS, CDR2 YYNGEE. This CDR3 has 13 residues. V was pared by 0 bases and J by 11 bases, with 14 bases between. This material consisted of CD4+ T cells from peripheral blood mononuclear cells, taken in the second trimester of pregnancy. The clonotype was recovered from a female donor with multiple sclerosis, enrolled in a pregnancy study. The chain couples TRBV9 to TRBJ1-1, with D possibly TRBD1 on 6 matching bases. The CDR3 loop is CASSVEGGGVAFF. Written as DNA, the CDR3 is TGTGCCAGCAGCGTAGAGGGGGGGGGTGTTGCTTTCTTT.